This T cell receptor beta chain was profiled in a study of CD8 T cells in ankylosing spondylitis. Study-wide points: Relatively rare in peripheral blood, disease-linked clones were also CD8+. A motif of seven or eight highly homologous TCR beta variants was seen as apparently characteristic of ankylosing spondylitis blood. According to the report, clones linked to the disease were significantly enriched in matched synovial fluid samples taken from ankylosing spondylitis patients.

Germline CDR1 MDHEN, CDR2 SYDVKM. The ends were cut back, 5 bases at V and 5 bases at J, with 15 bases in the middle. There are 14 residues in the CDR3. This clonotype has more than one count but fewer than ten. The antigen remains unidentified. With molecular barcodes, quantitative 5'-RACE was used to make the TCR beta libraries. TCRdb independently ran MiXCR on the 5' RACE reads; one entry per CDR3 protein. The sample carries about 510,000 distinct CDR3 sequences, 5.3% recorded once. V and J are TRBV28 and TRBJ2-5; the D gene is possibly TRBD2 (6 bases). The TCR originated in a male donor with ankylosing spondylitis. Specimen: blood, either unsorted or a sorted T cell fraction (not recorded which). CDR3 DNA sequence: TGTGCCAGCAGTCCTAGACTAGAATTTGAGACCCAGTACTTC. It encodes CASSPRLEFETQYF.